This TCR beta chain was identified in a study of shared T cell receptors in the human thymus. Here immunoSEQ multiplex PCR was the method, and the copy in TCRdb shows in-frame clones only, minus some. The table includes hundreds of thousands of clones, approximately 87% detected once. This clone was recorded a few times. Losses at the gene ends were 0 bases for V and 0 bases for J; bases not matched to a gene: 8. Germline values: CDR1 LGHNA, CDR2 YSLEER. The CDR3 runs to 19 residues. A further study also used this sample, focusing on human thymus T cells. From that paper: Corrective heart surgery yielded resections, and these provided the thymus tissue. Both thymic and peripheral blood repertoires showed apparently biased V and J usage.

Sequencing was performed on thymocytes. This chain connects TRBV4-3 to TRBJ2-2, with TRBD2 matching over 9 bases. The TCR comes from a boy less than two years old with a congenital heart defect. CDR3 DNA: TGCGCCAGCAGCCAAGAAGGGTTAGCGGGGGCCGCGAACACCGGGGAGCTGTTTTTT. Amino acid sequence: CASSQEGLAGAANTGELFF.